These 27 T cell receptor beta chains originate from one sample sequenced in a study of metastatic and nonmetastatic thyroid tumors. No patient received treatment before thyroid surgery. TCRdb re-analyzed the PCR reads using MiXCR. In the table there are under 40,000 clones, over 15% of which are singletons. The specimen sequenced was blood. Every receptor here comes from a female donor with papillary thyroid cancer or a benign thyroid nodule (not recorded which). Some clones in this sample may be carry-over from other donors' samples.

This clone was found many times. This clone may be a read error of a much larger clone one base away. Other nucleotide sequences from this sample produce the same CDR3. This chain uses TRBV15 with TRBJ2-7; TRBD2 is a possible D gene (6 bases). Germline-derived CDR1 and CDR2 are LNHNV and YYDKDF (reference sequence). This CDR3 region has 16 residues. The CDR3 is CATSRDGGTLSYEQYF. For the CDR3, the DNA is TGTGCCACCAGCAGAGATGGCGGGACCCTCTCCTATGAGCAGTACTTC.

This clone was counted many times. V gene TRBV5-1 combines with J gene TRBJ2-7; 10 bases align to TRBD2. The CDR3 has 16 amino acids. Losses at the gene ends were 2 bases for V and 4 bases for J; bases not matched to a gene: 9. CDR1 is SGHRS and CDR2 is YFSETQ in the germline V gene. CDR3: CASSFPSSGRTYEQYF. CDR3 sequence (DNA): TGCGCCAGCAGCTTTCCTTCTAGCGGGAGAACGTACGAGCAGTACTTC.

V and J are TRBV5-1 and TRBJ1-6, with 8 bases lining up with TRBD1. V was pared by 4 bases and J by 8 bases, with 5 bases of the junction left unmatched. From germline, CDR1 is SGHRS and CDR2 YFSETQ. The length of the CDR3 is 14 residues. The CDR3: CASSRGQDYSPLHF. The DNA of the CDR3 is TGCGCCAGCAGCAGGGGACAGGATTATTCACCCCTCCACTTT.

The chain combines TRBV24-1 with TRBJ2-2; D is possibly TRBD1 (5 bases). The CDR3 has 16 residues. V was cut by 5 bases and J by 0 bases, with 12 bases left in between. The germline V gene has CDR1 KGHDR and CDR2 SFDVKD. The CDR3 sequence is CATSGTTASNTGELFF. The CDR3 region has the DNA TGTGCCACCAGTGGTACGACAGCCTCGAACACCGGGGAGCTGTTTTTT.

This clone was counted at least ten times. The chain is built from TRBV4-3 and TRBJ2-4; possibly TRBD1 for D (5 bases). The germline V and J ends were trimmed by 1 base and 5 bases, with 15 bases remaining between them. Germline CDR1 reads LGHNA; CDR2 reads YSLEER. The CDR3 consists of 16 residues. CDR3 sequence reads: CASSQANRGSENIQYF. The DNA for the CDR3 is TGCGCCAGCAGCCAAGCTAATAGGGGATCCGAAAACATTCAGTACTTC.

In DNA form, the CDR3 reads TGCAGCGCCAGCATTCCAGCCTTAGGGAGCAATCAGCCCCAGCATTTT. It is translated as CSASIPALGSNQPQHF. This sequence joins TRBV20-1 and TRBJ1-5; no clear D gene. Germline V lookup: CDR1 DFQATT, CDR2 SNEGSKA (reference sequence). CDR3 length equals 16 residues.

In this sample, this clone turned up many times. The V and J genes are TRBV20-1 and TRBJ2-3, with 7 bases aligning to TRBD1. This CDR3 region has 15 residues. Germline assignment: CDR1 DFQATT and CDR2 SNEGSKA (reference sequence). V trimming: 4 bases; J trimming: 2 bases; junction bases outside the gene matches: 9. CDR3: CSAIRSGQSTDTQYF. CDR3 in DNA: TGCAGTGCTATACGTTCGGGACAGTCCACAGATACGCAGTATTTT.

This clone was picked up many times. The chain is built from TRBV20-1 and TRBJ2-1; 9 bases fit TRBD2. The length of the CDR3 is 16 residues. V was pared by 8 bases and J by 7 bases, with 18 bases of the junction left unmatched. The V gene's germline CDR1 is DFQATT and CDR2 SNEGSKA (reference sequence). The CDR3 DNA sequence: TGCAGTCTCGAGGGGTCTAGCGGGGATCGCCGAAATGAGCAGTTCTTC. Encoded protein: CSLEGSSGDRRNEQFF.

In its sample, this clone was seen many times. The chain's CDR3 is CASSFATNYGYTF. CDR3 coding DNA: TGTGCCAGCAGTTTTGCCACGAACTATGGCTACACCTTC. J is TRBJ1-2 and V is TRBV28; D uncertain. There are 13 residues in the CDR3. CDR1 and CDR2 (germline): MDHEN, SYDVKM. V was trimmed by 3 bases and J by 2 bases, leaving 7 bases between them.

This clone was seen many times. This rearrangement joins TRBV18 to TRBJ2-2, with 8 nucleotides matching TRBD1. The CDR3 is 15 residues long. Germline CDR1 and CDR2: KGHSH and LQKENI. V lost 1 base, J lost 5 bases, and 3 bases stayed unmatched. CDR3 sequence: CASSPRTGLTGELFF. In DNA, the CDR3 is TGTGCCAGCTCACCACGGACAGGGCTTACCGGGGAGCTGTTTTTT.

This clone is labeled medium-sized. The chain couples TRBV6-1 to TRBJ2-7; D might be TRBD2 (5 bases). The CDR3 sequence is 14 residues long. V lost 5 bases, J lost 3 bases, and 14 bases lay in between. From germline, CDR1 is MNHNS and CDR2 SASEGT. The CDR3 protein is CASSSGELRYEQYF. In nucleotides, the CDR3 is TGTGCCAGCAGTAGCGGTGAACTCCGCTACGAGCAGTACTTC.

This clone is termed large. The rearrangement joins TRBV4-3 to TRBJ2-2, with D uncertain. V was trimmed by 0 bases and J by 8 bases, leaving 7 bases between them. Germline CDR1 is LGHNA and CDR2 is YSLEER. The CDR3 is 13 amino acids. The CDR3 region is CASSQDRIGELFF. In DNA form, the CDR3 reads TGCGCCAGCAGCCAAGATCGGATAGGGGAGCTGTTTTTT.

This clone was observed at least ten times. The DNA for the CDR3 is TGTGCCAGCAGGCCCTCGGGGGGCGATGAAAAACTGTTTTTT. Amino acids: CASRPSGGDEKLFF. The rearrangement links TRBV6-1 to TRBJ1-4, with D possibly matching TRBD1 (6 bases). This CDR3 spans 14 amino acids. V lost 6 bases, J lost 6 bases, and 14 bases lay in between. Looked up from germline, CDR1 is MNHNS and CDR2 is SASEGT.

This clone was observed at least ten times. CDR3 loop: CASSVVDQGGNEQFF. The DNA of the CDR3 is TGTGCCAGCAGCGTAGTAGATCAGGGGGGCAATGAGCAGTTCTTC. The chain combines TRBV9 with TRBJ2-1, with D maybe TRBD1 (7 bases). The germline V gene has CDR1 SGDLS and CDR2 YYNGEE. V lost 0 bases to trimming and J lost 6 bases, with 13 bases between them. The CDR3 length is 15 residues. The whole variable domain, filled in from reference TRBV9 and TRBJ2-1, reads DSGVTQTPKHLITATGQRVTLRCSPRSGDLSVYWYQQSLDQGLQFLIQYYNGEERAKGNILERFSAQQFPDLHSELNLSSLELGDSALYFCASSVVDQGGNEQFFGPGTRLTVL.

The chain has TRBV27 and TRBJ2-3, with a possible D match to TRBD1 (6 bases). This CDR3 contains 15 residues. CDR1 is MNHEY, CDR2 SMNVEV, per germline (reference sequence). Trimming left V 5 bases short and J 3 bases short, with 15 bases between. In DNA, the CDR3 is TGTGCCAGCAGTCGTCAGGGGAGAGATACAGATACGCAGTATTTT. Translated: CASSRQGRDTDTQYF.

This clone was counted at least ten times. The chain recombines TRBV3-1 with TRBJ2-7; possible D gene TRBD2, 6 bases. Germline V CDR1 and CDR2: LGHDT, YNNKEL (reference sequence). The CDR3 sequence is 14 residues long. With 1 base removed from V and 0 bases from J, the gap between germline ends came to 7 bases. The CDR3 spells CASSQGSGSYEQYF. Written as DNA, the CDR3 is TGTGCCAGCAGCCAAGGTAGCGGCTCCTACGAGCAGTACTTC.

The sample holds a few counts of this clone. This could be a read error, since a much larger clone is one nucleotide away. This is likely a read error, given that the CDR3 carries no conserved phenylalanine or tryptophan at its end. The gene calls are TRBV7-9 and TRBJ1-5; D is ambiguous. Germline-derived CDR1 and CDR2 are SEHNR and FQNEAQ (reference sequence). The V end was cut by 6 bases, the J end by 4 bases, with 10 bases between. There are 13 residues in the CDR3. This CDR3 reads CASRDSHNQPQHS. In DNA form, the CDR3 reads TGTGCCAGCAGGGATAGTCATAATCAGCCCCAGCATTCT.

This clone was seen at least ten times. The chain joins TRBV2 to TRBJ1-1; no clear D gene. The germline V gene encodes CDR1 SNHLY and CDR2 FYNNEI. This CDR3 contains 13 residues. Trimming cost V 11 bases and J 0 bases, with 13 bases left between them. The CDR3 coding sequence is TGTGCCGGAAAAACGGATATGAACACTGAAGCTTTCTTT. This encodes CAGKTDMNTEAFF.

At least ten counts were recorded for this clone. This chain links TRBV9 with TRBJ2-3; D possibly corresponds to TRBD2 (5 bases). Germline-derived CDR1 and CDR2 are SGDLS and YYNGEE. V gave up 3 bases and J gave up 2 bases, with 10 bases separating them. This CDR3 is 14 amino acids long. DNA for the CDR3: TGTGCCAGCAGCGGGACTGGTACCACAGATACGCAGTATTTT. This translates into CASSGTGTTDTQYF.

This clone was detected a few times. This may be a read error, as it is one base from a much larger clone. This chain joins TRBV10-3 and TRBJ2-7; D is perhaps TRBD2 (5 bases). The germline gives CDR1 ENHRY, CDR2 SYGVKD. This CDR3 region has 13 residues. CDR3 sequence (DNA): TGTGCCGTCAACCCCGGGAACTCCTACGTGCAGTACTTC. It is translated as CAVNPGNSYVQYF.

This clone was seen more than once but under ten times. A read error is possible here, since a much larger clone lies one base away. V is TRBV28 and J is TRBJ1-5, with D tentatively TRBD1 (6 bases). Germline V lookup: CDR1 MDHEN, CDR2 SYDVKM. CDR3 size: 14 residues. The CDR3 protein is CASRWTEVNRPQHF. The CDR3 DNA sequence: TGTGCCAGCCGCTGGACAGAGGTCAATCGGCCCCAGCATTTT.

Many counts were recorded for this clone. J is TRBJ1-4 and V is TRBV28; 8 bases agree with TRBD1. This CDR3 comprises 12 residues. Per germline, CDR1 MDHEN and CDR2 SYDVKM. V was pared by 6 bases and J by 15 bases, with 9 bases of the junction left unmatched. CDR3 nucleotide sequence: TGTGCCAGCAGGGGCAGGGGGCGGATAGTGTTTTTT. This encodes CASRGRGRIVFF.

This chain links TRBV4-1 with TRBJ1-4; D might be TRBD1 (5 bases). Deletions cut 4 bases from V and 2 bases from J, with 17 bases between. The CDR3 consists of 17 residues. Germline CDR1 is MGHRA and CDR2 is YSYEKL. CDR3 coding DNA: TGCGCCAGCAGCCTCAGTGGGGCTAGGCGGACTAATGAAAAACTGTTTTTT. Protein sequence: CASSLSGARRTNEKLFF.

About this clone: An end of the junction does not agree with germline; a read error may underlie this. CDR3: CANSFQSVGANVLTF. The CDR3 nucleotides are TGTGCCAACAGTTTTCAGTCGGTGGGGGCCAACGTCCTAACTTTC. This chain joins TRBV12-3 or TRBV12-4 and TRBJ2-6; D may be TRBD1 (6 bases). The CDR3 is 15 residues long.

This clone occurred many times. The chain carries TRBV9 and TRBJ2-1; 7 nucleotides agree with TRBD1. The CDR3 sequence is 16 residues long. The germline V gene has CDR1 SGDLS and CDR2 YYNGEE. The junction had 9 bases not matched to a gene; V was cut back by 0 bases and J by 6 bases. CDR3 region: CASSVGEGALGNEQFF. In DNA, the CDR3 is TGTGCCAGCAGCGTAGGTGAGGGGGCGCTCGGCAATGAGCAGTTCTTC.

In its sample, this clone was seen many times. CDR3 nucleotides: TGCGCCAGCAGCTTGGTGGACACTGAAGCTTTCTTT. This codes for CASSLVDTEAFF. V is TRBV5-1 and J is TRBJ1-1; no firm D call. V dropped 0 bases and J dropped 3 bases, with 3 bases sitting between them. The CDR3 runs 12 residues. Germline V lookup: CDR1 SGHRS, CDR2 YFSETQ.

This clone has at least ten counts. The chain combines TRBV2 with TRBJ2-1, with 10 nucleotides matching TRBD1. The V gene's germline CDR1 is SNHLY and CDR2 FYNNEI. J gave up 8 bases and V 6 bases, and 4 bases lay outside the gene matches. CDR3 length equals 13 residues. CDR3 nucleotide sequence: TGTGCCAGCAGCCGGGACAGGGGCGATGAGCAGTTCTTC. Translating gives CASSRDRGDEQFF.